This TCR beta chain was captured in a study of blood T cell repertoires in COVID-19. This CDR3 spans 14 amino acids. V lost 8 bases, J lost 4 bases, and 14 bases lay in between. The V gene's germline CDR1 is MNHEY and CDR2 SVGAGI. Authors' processing steps: Amplified reference gene primers provided the basis for estimating nucleated cell counts. The table came from immunoSEQ multiplex PCR; TCRdb's copy has only in-frame clones and leaves some out. V and J calls and clone size come straight from that table; D and trimming were deduced from the DNA. The data show about 120,000 clones, roughly four fifths seen once.

The sequenced sample was peripheral blood. This rearrangement joins TRBV6-5 to TRBJ2-2, with D possibly being TRBD2 (6 bases). The sequence was collected from a human donor in a cohort sampled during active COVID-19. The CDR3 DNA follows: TGTGCCAGCCTAGATCCGGGGGTCACCGGGGAGCTGTTTTTT. Protein product: CASLDPGVTGELFF.